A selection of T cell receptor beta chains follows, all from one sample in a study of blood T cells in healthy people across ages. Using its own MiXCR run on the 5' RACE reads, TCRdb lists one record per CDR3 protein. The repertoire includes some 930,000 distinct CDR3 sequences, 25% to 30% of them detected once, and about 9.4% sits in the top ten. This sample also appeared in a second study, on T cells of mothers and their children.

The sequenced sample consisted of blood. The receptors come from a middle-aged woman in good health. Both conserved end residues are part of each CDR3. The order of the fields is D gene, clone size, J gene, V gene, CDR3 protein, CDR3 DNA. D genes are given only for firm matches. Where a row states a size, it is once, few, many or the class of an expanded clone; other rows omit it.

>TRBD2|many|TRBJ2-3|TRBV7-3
CASSTKGTSGGYTDTQYF
TGTGCCAGCAGCACAAAGGGGACTAGCGGGGGATACACAGATACGCAGTATTTT
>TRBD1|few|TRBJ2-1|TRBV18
CASSPQTGGSEQFF
TGTGCCAGCTCACCCCAAACAGGGGGCAGTGAGCAGTTCTTC
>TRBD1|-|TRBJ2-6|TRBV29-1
CSVRTGAGANVLTF
TGCAGCGTTAGAACAGGGGCCGGGGCCAACGTCCTGACTTTC
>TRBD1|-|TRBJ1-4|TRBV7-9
CASSFWGQGDEKLFF
TGTGCCAGCAGCTTCTGGGGACAGGGAGATGAAAAACTGTTTTTT
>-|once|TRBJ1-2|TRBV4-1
CASRRDPYGYTF
TGCGCCAGCAGGCGAGATCCTTATGGCTACACCTTC
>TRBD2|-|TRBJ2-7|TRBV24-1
CATSDVTSGGHYNEQYF
TGTGCCACCAGTGATGTGACTAGCGGGGGCCATTACAATGAGCAGTACTTC
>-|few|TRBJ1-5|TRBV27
CASSLGTGAPPNNQPQHF
TGTGCCAGCAGTTTGGGGACCGGGGCCCCTCCCAACAATCAGCCCCAGCATTTT
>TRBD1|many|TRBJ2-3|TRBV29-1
CSVESGQGGDTQYF
TGCAGCGTTGAAAGTGGACAGGGCGGGGATACGCAGTATTTT
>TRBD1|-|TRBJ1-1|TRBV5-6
CASSSTQGGRGTEAFF
TGTGCCAGCAGCTCGACCCAGGGGGGGAGAGGTACTGAAGCTTTCTTT
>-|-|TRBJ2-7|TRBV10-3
CAIRDTTETYEQYF
TGTGCCATCAGGGATACGACAGAGACCTACGAGCAGTACTTC
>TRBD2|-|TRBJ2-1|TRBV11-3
CASSLDSSRGGGNEQFF
TGTGCCAGCAGCTTAGATTCTTCACGCGGGGGGGGTAATGAGCAGTTCTTC
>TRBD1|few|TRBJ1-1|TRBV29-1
CSVEGQGEAFF
TGCAGCGTTGAGGGACAGGGTGAAGCTTTCTTT
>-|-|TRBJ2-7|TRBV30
CAWSSSVGYEQYF
TGTGCCTGGAGTTCATCCGTGGGCTACGAGCAGTACTTC
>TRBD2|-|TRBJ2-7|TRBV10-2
CASSDSGIGLAPDYEQYF
TGCGCCAGCAGTGATTCGGGGATTGGACTAGCCCCCGACTACGAGCAGTACTTC
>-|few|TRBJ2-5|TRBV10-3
CAISEHQETQYF
TGTGCCATCAGTGAGCATCAAGAGACCCAGTACTTC
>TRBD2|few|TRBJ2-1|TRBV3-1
CASSQAGTSVRNEQFF
TGTGCCAGCAGCCAGGCTGGGACTAGCGTCCGCAATGAGCAGTTCTTC
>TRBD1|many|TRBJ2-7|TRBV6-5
CASSDRGRRYEQYF
TGTGCCAGCAGCGACAGGGGGCGACGATACGAGCAGTACTTC
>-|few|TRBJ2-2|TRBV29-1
CSVRGAGTGELFF
TGCAGCGTTCGGGGGGCAGGGACCGGGGAGCTGTTTTTT
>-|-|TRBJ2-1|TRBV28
CASTLGGYNEQFF
TGTGCCAGCACCCTTGGGGGTTACAATGAGCAGTTCTTC
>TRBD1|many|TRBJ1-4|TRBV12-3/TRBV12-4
CARGQGTTEKLFF
TGTGCCAGAGGACAGGGGACCACTGAAAAACTGTTTTTT
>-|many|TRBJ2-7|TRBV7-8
CASSLGRIRPYEQYF
TGTGCCAGCAGCTTGGGTCGAATTCGGCCCTACGAGCAGTACTTC
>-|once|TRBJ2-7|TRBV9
CASSVLDDPYEQYF
TGTGCCAGCAGCGTTTTAGATGATCCCTACGAGCAGTACTTC
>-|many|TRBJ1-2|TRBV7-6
CASSPGQRTPYGYTF
TGTGCCAGCAGCCCCGGACAGCGAACTCCCTATGGCTACACCTTC
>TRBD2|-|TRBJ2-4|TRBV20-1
CSASNWGLASSSYGRYF
TGCAGTGCTAGTAACTGGGGACTAGCGTCAAGCTCCTACGGGCGGTACTTC
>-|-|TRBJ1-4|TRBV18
CASSLSSPGREKLFF
TGTGCCAGCTCTCTGTCGTCCCCAGGGCGCGAAAAACTGTTTTTT
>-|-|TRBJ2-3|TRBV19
CASSIGTVSTDTQYF
TGTGCCAGTAGTATAGGGACAGTAAGCACAGATACGCAGTATTTT
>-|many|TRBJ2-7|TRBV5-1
CASKETATYEQYF
TGCGCCAGCAAAGAGACAGCCACCTACGAGCAGTACTTC
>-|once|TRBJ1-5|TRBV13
CASSWGTRGGNQPQHF
TGTGCCAGCAGCTGGGGGACCAGGGGTGGCAATCAGCCCCAGCATTTT
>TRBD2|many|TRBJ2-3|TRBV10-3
CASKLAGGSDTQYF
TGTGCCAGCAAACTAGCGGGGGGATCAGATACGCAGTATTTT
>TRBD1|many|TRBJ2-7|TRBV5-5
CASSLGTGGLFDEQYF
TGTGCCAGCAGCTTAGGGACAGGGGGTCTCTTCGACGAGCAGTACTTC
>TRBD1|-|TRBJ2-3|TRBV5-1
CASSLLGQGADTQYF
TGCGCCAGCAGCTTGTTGGGACAGGGGGCAGATACGCAGTATTTT
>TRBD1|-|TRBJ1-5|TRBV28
CASSFTSRTGRLSQPQHF
TGTGCCAGCAGTTTTACTTCCAGGACAGGGAGACTGAGTCAGCCCCAGCATTTT
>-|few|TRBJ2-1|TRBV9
CASSVEREAYNEQFF
TGTGCCAGCAGCGTAGAGAGGGAGGCCTACAATGAGCAGTTCTTC
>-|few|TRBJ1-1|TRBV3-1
CASSQRWTVPMNTEAFF
TGTGCCAGCAGCCAGAGGTGGACAGTTCCTATGAACACTGAAGCTTTCTTT
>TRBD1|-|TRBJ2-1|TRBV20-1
CSARAGTGSMNEQFF
TGCAGTGCTAGGGCCGGGACAGGGAGTATGAATGAGCAGTTCTTC
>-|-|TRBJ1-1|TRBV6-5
CASTTAGRTEAFF
TGTGCCAGCACTACCGCCGGGCGTACTGAAGCTTTCTTT
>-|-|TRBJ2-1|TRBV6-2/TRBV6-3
CASSPPGDRNEQFF
TGTGCCAGCAGTCCCCCCGGGGACCGAAATGAGCAGTTCTTC
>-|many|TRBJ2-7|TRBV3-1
CASSQVASGAYEQYF
TGTGCCAGCAGCCAAGTTGCTTCGGGGGCCTACGAGCAGTACTTC
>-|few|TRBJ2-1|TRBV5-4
CASSLVAGGSSYNEQFF
TGTGCCAGCAGCTTGGTTGCCGGAGGTAGCTCCTACAATGAGCAGTTCTTC
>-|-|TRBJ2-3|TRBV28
CASNPNGGYADTQYF
TGTGCCAGCAACCCTAACGGGGGTTATGCAGATACGCAGTATTTT
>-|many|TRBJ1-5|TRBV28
CASIGATGNGNQPQHF
TGTGCCAGCATTGGGGCCACAGGGAATGGCAATCAGCCCCAGCATTTT
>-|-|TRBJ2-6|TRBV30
CAWSVEQAPSGANVLTF
TGTGCCTGGAGTGTTGAACAGGCCCCCTCTGGGGCCAACGTCCTGACTTTC
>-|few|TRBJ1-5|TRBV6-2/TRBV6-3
CASSYLGQGGQPQHF
TGTGCCAGCAGTTACCTGGGACAAGGGGGTCAGCCCCAGCATTTT
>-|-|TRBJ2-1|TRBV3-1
CASSPKMRDEQFF
TGTGCCAGCAGCCCGAAGATGCGGGATGAGCAGTTCTTC
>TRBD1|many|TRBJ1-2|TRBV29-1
CSVVTGGYGYTF
TGCAGCGTTGTTACAGGGGGCTATGGCTACACCTTC
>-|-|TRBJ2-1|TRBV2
CASNSLAKNIQFF
TGTGCCAGCAATAGCCTAGCCAAAAACATTCAGTTCTTC
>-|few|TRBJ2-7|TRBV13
CASSLGPTDKYEQYF
TGTGCCAGCAGCTTAGGTCCCACCGACAAGTACGAGCAGTACTTC